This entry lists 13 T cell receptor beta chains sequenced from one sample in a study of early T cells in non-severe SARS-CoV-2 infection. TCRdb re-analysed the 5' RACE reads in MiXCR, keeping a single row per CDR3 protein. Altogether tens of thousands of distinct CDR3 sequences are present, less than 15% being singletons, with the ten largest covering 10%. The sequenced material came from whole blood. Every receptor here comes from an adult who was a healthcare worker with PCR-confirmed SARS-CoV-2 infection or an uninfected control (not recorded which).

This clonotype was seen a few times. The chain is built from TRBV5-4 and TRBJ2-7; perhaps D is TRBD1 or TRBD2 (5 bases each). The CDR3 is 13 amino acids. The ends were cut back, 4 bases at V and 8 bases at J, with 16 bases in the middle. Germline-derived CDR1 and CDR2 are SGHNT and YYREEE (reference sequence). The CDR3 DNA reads TGTGCCAGCAGCCTTGAGAGGGGCGCCAAGCAGTACTTC. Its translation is CASSLERGAKQYF.

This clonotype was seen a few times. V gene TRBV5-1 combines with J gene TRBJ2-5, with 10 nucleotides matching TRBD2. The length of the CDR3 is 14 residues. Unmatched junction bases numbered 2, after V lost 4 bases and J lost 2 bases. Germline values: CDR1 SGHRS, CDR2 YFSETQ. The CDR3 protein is CASSTSGAQETQYF. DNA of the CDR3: TGCGCCAGCAGCACTAGCGGGGCTCAAGAGACCCAGTACTTC.

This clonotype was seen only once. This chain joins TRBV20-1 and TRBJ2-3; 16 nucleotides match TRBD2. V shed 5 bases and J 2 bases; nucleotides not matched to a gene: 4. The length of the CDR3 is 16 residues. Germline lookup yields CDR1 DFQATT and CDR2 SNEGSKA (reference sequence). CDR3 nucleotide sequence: TGCAGTGCTCCGGGACTAGCGGGAGGGTTCACAGATACGCAGTATTTT. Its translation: CSAPGLAGGFTDTQYF.

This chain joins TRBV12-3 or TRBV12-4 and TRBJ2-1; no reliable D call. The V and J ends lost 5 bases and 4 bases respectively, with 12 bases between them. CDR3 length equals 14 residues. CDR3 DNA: TGTGCCAGCAGTCCCGGCCTTTTTTACAATGAGCAGTTCTTC. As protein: CASSPGLFYNEQFF.

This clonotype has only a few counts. CDR3 coding DNA: TGCGCCAGCAGCTTGGACACTAGCGGGAGGGCCAATGAGCAGTTCTTC. Its protein is CASSLDTSGRANEQFF. This chain connects TRBV5-1 to TRBJ2-1, with 13 bases aligning to TRBD2. This CDR3 has 16 residues. V gave up 0 bases and J gave up 6 bases; unmatched junction bases: 3. CDR1 and CDR2 from the germline V gene are SGHRS and YFSETQ.

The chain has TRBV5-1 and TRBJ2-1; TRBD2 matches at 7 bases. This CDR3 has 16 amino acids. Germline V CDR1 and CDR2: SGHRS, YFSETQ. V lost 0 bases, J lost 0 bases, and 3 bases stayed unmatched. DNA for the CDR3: TGCGCCAGCAGCTTGGTGCGGGAGAGCTCCTACAATGAGCAGTTCTTC. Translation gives CASSLVRESSYNEQFF.

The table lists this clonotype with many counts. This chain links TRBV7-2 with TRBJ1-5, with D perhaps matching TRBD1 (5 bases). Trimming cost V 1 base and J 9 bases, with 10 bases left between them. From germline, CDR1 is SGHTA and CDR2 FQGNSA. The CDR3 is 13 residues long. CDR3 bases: TGTGCCAGCAGCTTAGGGCCGGGACGGCCCCAGCATTTT. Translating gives CASSLGPGRPQHF.

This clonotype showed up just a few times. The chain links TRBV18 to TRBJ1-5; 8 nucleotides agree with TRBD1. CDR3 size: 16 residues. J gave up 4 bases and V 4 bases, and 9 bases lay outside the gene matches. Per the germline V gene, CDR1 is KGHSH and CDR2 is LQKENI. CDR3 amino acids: CASSLGQGMSNQPQHF. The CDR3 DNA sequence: TGTGCCAGCTCACTCGGACAGGGAATGTCGAATCAGCCCCAGCATTTT.

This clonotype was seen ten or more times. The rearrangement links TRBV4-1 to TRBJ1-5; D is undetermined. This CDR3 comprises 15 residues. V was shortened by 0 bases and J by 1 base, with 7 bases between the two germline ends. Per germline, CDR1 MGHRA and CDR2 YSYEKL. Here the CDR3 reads CASSQEGISNQPQHF. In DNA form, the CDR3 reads TGCGCCAGCAGCCAAGAGGGGATCAGCAATCAGCCCCAGCATTTT.

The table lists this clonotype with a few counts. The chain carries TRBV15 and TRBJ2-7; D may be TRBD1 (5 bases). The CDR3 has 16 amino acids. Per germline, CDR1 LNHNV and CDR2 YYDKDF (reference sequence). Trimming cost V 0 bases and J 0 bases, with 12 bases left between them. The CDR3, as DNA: TGTGCCACCAGCAGAGATAGGGCAGGGATCTCCTACGAGCAGTACTTC. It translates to CATSRDRAGISYEQYF.

Here the CDR3 reads CASSPGWNTEAFF. In nucleotides, the CDR3 is TGTGCCAGCAGTCCGGGGTGGAACACTGAAGCTTTCTTT. The chain has TRBV12-3 or TRBV12-4 and TRBJ1-1; D gene uncertain. V gave up 5 bases and J gave up 1 base, with 8 bases separating them. This CDR3 comprises 13 residues.

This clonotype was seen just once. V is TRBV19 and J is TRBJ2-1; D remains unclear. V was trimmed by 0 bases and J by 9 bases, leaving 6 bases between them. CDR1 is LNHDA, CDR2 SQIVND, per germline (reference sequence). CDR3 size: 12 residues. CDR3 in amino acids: CASSIEGGEQFF. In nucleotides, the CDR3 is TGTGCCAGTAGTATAGAAGGCGGTGAGCAGTTCTTC.

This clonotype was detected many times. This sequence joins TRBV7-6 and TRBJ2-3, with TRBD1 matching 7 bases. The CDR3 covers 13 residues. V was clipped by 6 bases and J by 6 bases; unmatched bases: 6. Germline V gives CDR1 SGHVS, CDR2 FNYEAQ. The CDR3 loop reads CASSSTRGDTQYF. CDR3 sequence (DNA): TGTGCCAGCAGTTCTACCAGGGGGGATACGCAGTATTTT.